The source of this T cell receptor beta chain is a study of T cell changes during pregnancy in multiple sclerosis. TCRdb's table, derived via immunoSEQ multiplex PCR, lists solely in-frame clones and lacks some. Of approximately 42,000 clones listed, less than 90% are singletons. Germline V gene data show CDR1 as MRHNA and CDR2 as SNTAGT. This CDR3 has 15 amino acids. Trimming shortened V by 5 bases and J by 2 bases, and 14 bases separated the two germline ends. Sequences were derived from CD4+ T cells from peripheral blood mononuclear cells, sampled before pregnancy. The gene calls are TRBV6-4 and TRBJ2-3; unclear D gene. The clonotype comes from a female donor with multiple sclerosis, enrolled in a pregnancy study. The CDR3 sequence is CASSPSRIVTDTQYF. DNA for the CDR3: TGTGCCAGCAGTCCCTCCCGTATTGTCACAGATACGCAGTATTTT.